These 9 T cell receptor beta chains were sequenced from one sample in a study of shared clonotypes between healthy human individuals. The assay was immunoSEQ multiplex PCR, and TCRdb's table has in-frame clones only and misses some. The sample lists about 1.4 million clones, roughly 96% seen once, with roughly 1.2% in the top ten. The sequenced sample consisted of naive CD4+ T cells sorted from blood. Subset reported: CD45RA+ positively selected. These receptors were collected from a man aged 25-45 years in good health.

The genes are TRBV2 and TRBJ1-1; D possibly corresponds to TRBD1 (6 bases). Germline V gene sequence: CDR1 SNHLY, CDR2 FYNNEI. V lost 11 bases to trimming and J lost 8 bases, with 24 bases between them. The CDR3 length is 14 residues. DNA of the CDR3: TGTGCCGGGAAGTCAGGCCTAAACAGGGCCGAAGCTTTCTTT. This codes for CAGKSGLNRAEAFF.

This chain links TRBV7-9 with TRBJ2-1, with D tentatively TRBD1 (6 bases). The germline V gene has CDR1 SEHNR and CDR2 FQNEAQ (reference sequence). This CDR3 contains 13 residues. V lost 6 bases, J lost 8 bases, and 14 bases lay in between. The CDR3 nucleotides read TGTGCCAGCAGTTTTACAGGGCTCGATGAGCAGTTCTTC. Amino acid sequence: CASSFTGLDEQFF.

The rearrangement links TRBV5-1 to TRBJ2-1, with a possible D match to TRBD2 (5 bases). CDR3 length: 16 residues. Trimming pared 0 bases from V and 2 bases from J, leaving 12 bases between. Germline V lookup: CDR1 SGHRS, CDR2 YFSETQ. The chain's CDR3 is CASSLDRLSTYNEQFF. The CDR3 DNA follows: TGCGCCAGCAGCTTGGACCGACTAAGCACCTACAATGAGCAGTTCTTC.

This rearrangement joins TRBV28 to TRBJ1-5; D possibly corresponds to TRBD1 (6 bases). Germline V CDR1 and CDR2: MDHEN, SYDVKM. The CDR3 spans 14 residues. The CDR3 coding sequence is TGTGCGCTGGGGGGCCTGGGTAGCAATCAGCCCCAGCATTTT. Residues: CALGGLGSNQPQHF.

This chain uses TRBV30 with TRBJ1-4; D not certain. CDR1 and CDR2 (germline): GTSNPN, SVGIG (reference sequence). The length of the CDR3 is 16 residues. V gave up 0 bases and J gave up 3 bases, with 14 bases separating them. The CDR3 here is CAWSVGRGSANEKLFF. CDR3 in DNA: TGTGCCTGGAGTGTAGGGCGAGGCTCGGCTAATGAAAAACTGTTTTTT.

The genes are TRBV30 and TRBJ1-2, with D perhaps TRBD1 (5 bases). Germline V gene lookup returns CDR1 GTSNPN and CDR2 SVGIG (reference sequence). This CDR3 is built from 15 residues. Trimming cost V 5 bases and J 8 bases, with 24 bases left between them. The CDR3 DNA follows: TGTGCCTGGCGGAGGGCCTTTGGGGACCTTAGGGGCTACACCTTC. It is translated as CAWRRAFGDLRGYTF.

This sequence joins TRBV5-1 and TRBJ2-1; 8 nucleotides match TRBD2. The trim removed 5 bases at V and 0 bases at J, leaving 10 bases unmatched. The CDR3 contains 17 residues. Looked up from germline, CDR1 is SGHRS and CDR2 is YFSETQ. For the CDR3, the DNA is TGCGCCAGCAGGGCGGGAGGCAGCGCAAGCTCCTACAATGAGCAGTTCTTC. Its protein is CASRAGGSASSYNEQFF.

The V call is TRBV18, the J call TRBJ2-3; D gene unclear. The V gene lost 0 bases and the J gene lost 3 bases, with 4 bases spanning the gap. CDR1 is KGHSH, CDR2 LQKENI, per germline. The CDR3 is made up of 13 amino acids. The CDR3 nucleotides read TGTGCCAGCTCACCACCGATGACAGATACGCAGTATTTT. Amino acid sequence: CASSPPMTDTQYF.

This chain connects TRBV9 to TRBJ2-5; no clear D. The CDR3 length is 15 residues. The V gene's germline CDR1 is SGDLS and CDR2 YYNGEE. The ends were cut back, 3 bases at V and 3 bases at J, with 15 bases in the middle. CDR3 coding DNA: TGTGCCAGCAGCGCATCACGATGGGCGGAAGAGACCCAGTACTTC. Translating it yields CASSASRWAEETQYF.